Here is one T cell receptor beta chain with its context. V dropped 1 base and J dropped 5 bases, with 12 bases sitting between them. The CDR3 extends over 14 amino acids. CDR1 and CDR2 from the germline V gene are SGHVS and FNYEAQ. Transcripts of RNA were the source for amplifying TCR beta CDR3 regions. HTBI-primed RT-PCR formed the first round, and a multiplex PCR formed the second. One entry per CDR3 protein, called by TCRdb with MiXCR from the multiplex PCR reads. The table lists hundreds of thousands of distinct CDR3 sequences, approximately 21% of them singletons. This sample stems from a study of Graves' ophthalmopathy and Graves' hyperthyroidism. Among the exclusions were patients with other autoimmune diseases, uncontrolled infections, pregnancy or lactation. Clinical symptoms and serum thyroxine were used for diagnosis; TRAb, thyroid ultrasound and orbital computed tomography were also relied on.

Source material: peripheral blood. The sequence came from a woman aged 18-30 years with stable Graves' hyperthyroidism. Some clones in this sample may be carry-over from other donors' samples. This rearrangement joins TRBV7-6 to TRBJ2-7, with D perhaps being TRBD1 or TRBD2 (5 bases each). CDR3 DNA sequence: TGTGCCAGCAGCTTAGGGGGGTTCTCAGACGAGCAGTACTTC. Translating gives CASSLGGFSDEQYF.